The clone carrying this T cell receptor (beta chain) was found many times. No antigen is known for it. With a J-beta primer mix and a sample-barcoded 5' primer, a second PCR ran about 6 to 11 cycles. A tag from a template-switch adaptor with 12 random nucleotides marked each cDNA molecule. TCRdb recomputed calls from the 5' RACE reads with MiXCR, one row per CDR3 protein. Of roughly 680,000 distinct CDR3 sequences detected, 20% to 25% appear once; the ten largest clones hold about 3.6%. Trimming stripped 1 base from V and 7 bases from J, with 8 bases between. Per germline, CDR1 SGHAT and CDR2 FQNNGV. The CDR3 extends over 13 amino acids. The data derive from a study of blood T cells in healthy people across ages. Notes on the study in general: The study could not conclusively compare naive and antigen-experienced cells, given its unsorted PBMCs. The percentage of naive T cells correlated strongly with TCR beta diversity.

The TCR comes from a man in his 70s in good health. The sequenced sample was blood. The chain recombines TRBV11-2 with TRBJ2-1, with no clear D. CDR3 DNA: TGTGCCAGCAGCTTAGGTCGGTTGAATGAGCAGTTCTTC. It encodes CASSLGRLNEQFF.